A single sample gave rise to the 2 T cell receptor beta chains below, sequenced in a study of human T cells and chemical hapten exposure. The time point here: healthy volunteer bleed at 2 weeks. Unfractionated whole blood yielded the extracted total RNA. TCRdb re-called the RACE reads through MiXCR, storing one row per CDR3 protein. The table records tens of thousands of distinct CDR3 sequences, 8.5% to 9% of them present only once. Sequencing was done on a sample of whole blood. Every receptor here comes from a female donor in good health. Some clones in this sample may be carry-over from other donors' samples.

This clonotype was counted once. Given a much more abundant clone one base away, this may be a read error. V usage is TRBV20-1 and J usage is TRBJ2-7; TRBD2 matches 7 bases. CDR1 DFQATT and CDR2 SNEGSKA come from the germline V gene (reference sequence). The CDR3 sequence is 14 residues long. The CDR3 region has the DNA TGCAGTGCTATAGACCCGGGGGGAAACTACGAGAAGTACTTC. It codes for CSAIDPGGNYEKYF.

This clonotype occurred a few times. The gene calls are TRBV30 and TRBJ1-1, with D hard to call. The germline V gene encodes CDR1 GTSNPN and CDR2 SVGIG (reference sequence). The CDR3 runs 13 residues. The V gene lost 8 bases and the J gene lost 4 bases, with 17 bases spanning the gap. The CDR3 region is CARSGDLPTEAFF. The CDR3 DNA reads TGTGCCCGATCCGGGGATCTCCCCACTGAAGCTTTCTTT.